This entry concerns a single T cell receptor (beta chain). The data were taken from a study of Ad26.COV2.S vaccination and SARS-CoV-2 variants. The V end lost 2 bases, the J end lost 11 bases, and 13 bases lay between the germline ends. CDR3 length equals 13 residues. The germline V gene has CDR1 SGHTA and CDR2 FQGTGA. Measured with immunoSEQ multiplex PCR; TCRdb has only the in-frame clones, and not every one. The data show approximately 410,000 clones, with roughly 90% seen just once and 3.6% held by the top ten. Noted treatment: some 19 received Ad26.COV2.S at low or high dose, single or two shots; about five received placebo; per-sample allocation not given. Specimen acquisition occurred on day 63 following the initial vaccine or placebo injection.

This sequence originates from a person aged 18-60 years who received the Ad26.COV2.S COVID-19 vaccine or a placebo. Here the sequenced sample was peripheral blood, taken in a trial of Ad26.COV2.S vaccine versus placebo. The chain recombines TRBV7-3 with TRBJ2-1, with D tentatively TRBD1 (6 bases). The CDR3 is CASSLQQGLQQFF. CDR3 nucleotides: TGTGCCAGCAGCTTACAACAGGGTCTCCAGCAGTTCTTC.